These 27 T cell receptor beta chains came from one sample sequenced in a study of T-cell memory formation after mild COVID-19 (dated by TCRdb to the early 2020s). To prepare the library, 5' RACE was applied. Sequencing instrument: Illumina NovaSeq 6000. The public reads were run again by TCRdb, first through fastp at Q25 and then through MiXCR, and only productive beta chains were kept. Rows with a matching CDR3 protein are joined into one entry that keeps the most common DNA and genes. The sample includes about 400,000 distinct CDR3 sequences, with 14% observed a single time. In total, the top ten clones hold under 25% of the sample. Input material: PBMCs or a T cell subset sorted from them (not recorded which). The receptors shown here come from a young man who had mild COVID-19 (a few samples of this study predate the infection). The sample titles of this study are shuffled in the database, so cell type and time point are left out; the donor was told from shared clones.

A few counts support this clonotype. The V and J genes are TRBV7-3 and TRBJ2-1; D gene unclear. CDR1 is SGHTA and CDR2 is FQGTGA in the germline V gene. The length of the CDR3 is 13 residues. The V gene lost 5 bases and the J gene lost 7 bases, with 12 bases spanning the gap. In nucleotides, the CDR3 is TGTGCCAGCAGCAAACACGTCTTAAATGAGCAGTTCTTC. Amino acid sequence: CASSKHVLNEQFF.

This clonotype was found a few times. The V call is TRBV5-4, the J call TRBJ2-5; possible D gene TRBD2, 5 bases. Germline values: CDR1 SGHNT, CDR2 YYREEE (reference sequence). The V gene lost 7 bases and the J gene lost 0 bases, with 22 bases spanning the gap. The length of the CDR3 is 17 residues. The chain's CDR3 is CASGSLRSTEDQETQYF. The CDR3 DNA sequence: TGTGCCAGCGGCTCACTTAGGTCGACGGAGGACCAAGAGACCCAGTACTTC.

This chain uses TRBV6-5 with TRBJ1-2; D uncertain. CDR3 length: 19 residues. V lost 4 bases and J 1 base, leaving 25 bases between the germline ends. CDR1 is MNHEY, CDR2 SVGAGI, per germline. The DNA of the CDR3 is TGTGCCAGCAGTTTTCGATCCCGGGCCCTGTCCCCGATTAACTATGGCTACACCTTC. Residues: CASSFRSRALSPINYGYTF.

The chain employs TRBV29-1 and TRBJ2-1; D is undetermined. CDR1 and CDR2 from the germline V gene are SQVTM and ANQGSEA. This CDR3 contains 8 residues. The CDR3 DNA follows: TGCAAGAGGCGAGAGCAGTTCTTC. Translated, it gives CKRREQFF.

This clonotype was counted many times. This chain joins TRBV6-5 and TRBJ2-6, with unresolved D. V lost 4 bases to trimming and J lost 0 bases, with 7 bases between them. Looked up from germline, CDR1 is MNHEY and CDR2 is SVGAGI. CDR3 length: 15 amino acids. The CDR3 region has the DNA TGTGCCAGCAGTTTGCTACTCTCTGGGGCCAACGTCCTGACTTTC. The encoded protein is CASSLLLSGANVLTF.

The chain couples TRBV5-1 to TRBJ1-4; TRBD1 is a possible D gene (6 bases). CDR1 is SGHRS, CDR2 YFSETQ, per germline. The CDR3 runs 15 residues. V shed 2 bases and J shed 6 bases, with 14 bases lying between them. Here the CDR3 reads CASSFGGGYDEKLFF. CDR3 in DNA: TGCGCCAGCAGCTTCGGAGGGGGGTATGATGAAAAACTGTTTTTT.

The CDR3 region has the DNA TGCAGCGTCCAGGGGTGGGAGACCCAGTACTTC. It translates to CSVQGWETQYF. V is TRBV29-1 and J is TRBJ2-5; weak D call: TRBD1 (6 bases). The CDR3 sequence is 11 residues long. Per the germline V gene, CDR1 is SQVTM and CDR2 is ANQGSEA. V lost 6 bases to trimming and J lost 5 bases, with 10 bases between them.

This clonotype came up once. CDR3 sequence (DNA): TGCGCCAGCGGGGGGGGCTCGGGCACAGATACGCAGTATTTT. This codes for CASGGGSGTDTQYF. The chain has TRBV5-1 and TRBJ2-3; D possibly corresponds to TRBD2 (7 bases). Germline CDR1 SGHRS, CDR2 YFSETQ. The CDR3 runs to 14 residues. The V end lost 7 bases, the J end lost 1 base, and 13 bases lay between the germline ends.

This clonotype occurred a few times. The rearrangement joins TRBV19 to TRBJ2-2; tentatively, D is TRBD1 or TRBD2 (5 bases each). V lost 7 bases and J 0 bases, leaving 15 bases between the germline ends. CDR3 size: 16 residues. CDR1 is LNHDA and CDR2 is SQIVND in the germline V gene (reference sequence). The CDR3 loop reads CASIGTANSNTGELFF. DNA of the CDR3: TGTGCCAGTATCGGGACCGCCAACTCGAACACCGGGGAGCTGTTTTTT.

The chain carries TRBV5-6 and TRBJ2-2; no clear D. The V end lost 1 base, the J end lost 2 bases, and 12 bases lay between the germline ends. CDR1 and CDR2 (germline): SGHDT, YYEEEE. The CDR3 length is 16 residues. The CDR3 sequence is CASSLSFAPNTGELFF. The CDR3 nucleotides read TGTGCCAGCAGCTTGTCTTTCGCACCTAACACCGGGGAGCTGTTTTTT.

The gene calls are TRBV5-1 and TRBJ1-1; a weak D match, TRBD1 (6 bases). Trimming removed 4 bases from V and 4 bases from J, with 17 bases in between. This CDR3 comprises 15 residues. Per the germline V gene, CDR1 is SGHRS and CDR2 is YFSETQ. The CDR3 reads CASSLQQGIGTEAFF. The CDR3 DNA follows: TGCGCCAGCAGCCTACAACAGGGTATAGGCACTGAAGCTTTCTTT.

The chain links TRBV18 to TRBJ2-7, with D possibly being TRBD1 (5 bases). Trimming took 3 bases from V and 4 from J, leaving 13 bases between them. Germline assignment: CDR1 KGHSH and CDR2 LQKENI. This CDR3 has 14 amino acids. The CDR3 loop reads CASSPAGWGYEQYV. CDR3 DNA sequence: TGTGCCAGCTCACCGGCAGGGTGGGGTTACGAGCAGTACGTC.

The chain couples TRBV12-3 or TRBV12-4 to TRBJ2-5; 8 bases map to TRBD2. The CDR3 contains 14 residues. V shed 3 bases, J shed 3 bases, and the junction held 3 bases outside the gene matches. CDR3 in DNA: TGTGCCAGCAGTTTTGTACTAGCGGAAGAGACCCAGTACTTC. Its protein is CASSFVLAEETQYF.

The CDR3, as DNA: TGCGCCAGCAGCCAAGCGGGAAAGGGGAGCTATGGCTACACCTTC. It encodes CASSQAGKGSYGYTF. This chain joins TRBV4-1 and TRBJ1-2; possible D gene TRBD1, 5 bases. Germline lookup yields CDR1 MGHRA and CDR2 YSYEKL. The CDR3 consists of 15 residues. Deletions cut 1 base from V and 4 bases from J, with 13 bases between.

The chain couples TRBV24-1 to TRBJ1-5, with D unresolved. Germline CDR1 is KGHDR and CDR2 is SFDVKD. Deletions cut 0 bases from V and 1 base from J, with 3 bases between. This CDR3 contains 14 residues. CDR3 loop: CATSDLDSNQPQHF. In DNA, the CDR3 is TGTGCCACCAGTGATTTGGACAGCAATCAGCCCCAGCATTTT.

This clonotype was found a few times. V is TRBV2 and J is TRBJ1-5; D possibly corresponds to TRBD1 (6 bases). This CDR3 is built from 13 residues. The germline CDR1 and CDR2 sequences are SNHLY and FYNNEI. Trimming pared 8 bases from V and 7 bases from J, leaving 15 bases between. The CDR3 DNA reads TGTGCCAGCCTTTACAGGGCGGGCCAGCCCCAGCATTTT. Translating gives CASLYRAGQPQHF.

V is TRBV5-5 and J is TRBJ1-1; 8 bases agree with TRBD1. The CDR3 extends over 16 amino acids. Germline trimming cut 4 bases from V and 1 base from J; bases unmatched to any gene: 9. Germline loops: CDR1 SGHKS, CDR2 YYEKEE (reference sequence). This CDR3 reads CASSTDRGVGNTEAFF. In DNA, the CDR3 is TGTGCCAGCAGCACCGACAGGGGCGTTGGGAACACTGAAGCTTTCTTT.

This clonotype was seen at least ten times. The rearrangement uses TRBV10-2 and TRBJ2-1; D call uncertain. Between the trimmed V and J ends, which lost 6 bases and 0 bases, there was a span of 15 bases. Germline-derived CDR1 and CDR2 are WSHSY and SAAADI. The CDR3 has 16 amino acids. The CDR3 loop reads CASRDLQKSSYNEQFF. In nucleotides, the CDR3 is TGCGCCAGCAGAGACCTACAAAAGAGCTCCTACAATGAGCAGTTCTTC.

This clonotype was picked up one time. The chain is built from TRBV9 and TRBJ2-3; 7 bases map to TRBD2. The V and J ends lost 3 bases and 5 bases, in that order; junction bases with no gene match: 6. Germline-derived CDR1 and CDR2 are SGDLS and YYNGEE. CDR3 length equals 14 residues. The CDR3 region has the DNA TGTGCCAGCAGCGCGTTGGGGGGGATAGATACGCAGTATTTT. Translation: CASSALGGIDTQYF.

The chain uses TRBV27 and TRBJ2-7, with D possibly being TRBD1 (6 bases). Germline V gene data show CDR1 as MNHEY and CDR2 as SMNVEV (reference sequence). The length of the CDR3 is 14 residues. The V gene lost 5 bases and the J gene lost 4 bases, with 15 bases spanning the gap. This CDR3 reads CASSPKTGNYEQYV. The CDR3 DNA sequence: TGTGCCAGCAGTCCCAAGACAGGAAATTACGAGCAGTACGTC.

This clonotype has a handful of counts. The J gene is TRBJ1-5, the V gene TRBV6-5; tentative D call: TRBD1 (5 bases). CDR1 and CDR2 from the germline V gene are MNHEY and SVGAGI. Trimming took off 3 bases at V and 5 bases at J, with 14 bases between the two ends. This CDR3 spans 15 amino acids. The CDR3 DNA is TGTGCCAGCAGTTATTCGGGAGGGGAGGATCAGCCCCAGCATTTT. It codes for CASSYSGGEDQPQHF.

This clonotype came up a few times. This chain uses TRBV2 with TRBJ1-2; unclear D gene. Trimming removed 4 bases from V and 3 bases from J, with 9 bases in between. CDR1 and CDR2 from the germline V gene are SNHLY and FYNNEI. The CDR3 is 13 amino acids. The DNA for the CDR3 is TGTGCCAGCAGTGCGCAGTCAGACTATGGCTACACCTTC. It translates to CASSAQSDYGYTF. Full variable domain (rest looked up from reference TRBV2 and TRBJ1-2): EPEVTQTPSHQVTQMGQEVILRCVPISNHLYFYWYRQILGQKVEFLVSFYNNEISEKSEIFDDQFSVERPDGSNFTLKIRSTKLEDSAMYFCASSAQSDYGYTFGSGTRLTVV.

This clonotype was detected ten times or more. The rearrangement joins TRBV7-9 to TRBJ2-2; D is unresolved. V was cut by 0 bases and J by 7 bases, with 6 bases left in between. CDR3 size: 13 residues. CDR1 and CDR2 (germline): SEHNR, FQNEAQ (reference sequence). In DNA form, the CDR3 reads TGTGCCAGCAGCTTAGCTCCGGTCGGGGAGCTGTTTTTT. Translation: CASSLAPVGELFF.

V gene TRBV12-3 or TRBV12-4 combines with J gene TRBJ1-5; D not resolved. Trimming removed 3 bases from V and 4 bases from J, with 13 bases in between. CDR3 length equals 15 residues. The CDR3 region is CASSFWTDVNQPQHF. CDR3 nucleotides: TGTGCCAGCAGTTTTTGGACCGATGTAAATCAGCCCCAGCATTTT.

This clonotype came up a few times. As DNA, the CDR3 is TGTGCCAGCAGCTTAGGAGGCTTGGGGACCCAGTACTTC. This gives the protein CASSLGGLGTQYF. This rearrangement joins TRBV7-8 to TRBJ2-5; D call uncertain. The CDR3 has 13 residues. Germline assignment: CDR1 SGHVS and CDR2 FQNEAQ. V lost 1 base and J lost 7, with 10 bases in between.

This chain joins TRBV18 and TRBJ1-6, with D unclear. V lost 8 bases and J 9 bases, leaving 14 bases between the germline ends. Germline loops: CDR1 KGHSH, CDR2 LQKENI. The CDR3 totals 13 residues. The CDR3 nucleotides read TGTGCCAGCCAGCAAGGTGAGGGTTCACCCCTCCACTTT. Translating gives CASQQGEGSPLHF.

This clonotype has more than one count but fewer than ten. The rearrangement joins TRBV12-3 or TRBV12-4 to TRBJ2-1; TRBD1 agrees at 7 bases. The CDR3 sequence is 15 residues long. V trimming: 6 bases; J trimming: 4 bases; junction bases outside the gene matches: 9. The CDR3 loop reads CASSPRTGTYNEQFF. In nucleotides, the CDR3 is TGTGCCAGCAGCCCCCGGACAGGAACGTACAATGAGCAGTTCTTC.